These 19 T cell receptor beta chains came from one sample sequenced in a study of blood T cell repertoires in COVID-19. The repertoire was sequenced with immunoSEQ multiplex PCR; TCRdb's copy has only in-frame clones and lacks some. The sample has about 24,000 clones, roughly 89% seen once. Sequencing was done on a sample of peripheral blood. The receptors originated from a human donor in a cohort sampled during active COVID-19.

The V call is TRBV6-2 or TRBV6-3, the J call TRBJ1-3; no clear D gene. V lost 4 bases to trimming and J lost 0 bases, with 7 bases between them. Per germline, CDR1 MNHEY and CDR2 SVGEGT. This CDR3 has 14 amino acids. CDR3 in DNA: TGTGCCAGCAGTTCCGGGAACTCTGGAAACACCATATATTTT. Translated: CASSSGNSGNTIYF.

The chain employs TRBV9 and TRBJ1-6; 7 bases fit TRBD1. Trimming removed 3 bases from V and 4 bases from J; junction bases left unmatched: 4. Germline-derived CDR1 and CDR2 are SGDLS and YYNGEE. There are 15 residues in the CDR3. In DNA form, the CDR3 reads TGTGCCAGCAGCGCCCAGGGACAGTATAATTCACCCCTCCACTTT. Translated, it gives CASSAQGQYNSPLHF.

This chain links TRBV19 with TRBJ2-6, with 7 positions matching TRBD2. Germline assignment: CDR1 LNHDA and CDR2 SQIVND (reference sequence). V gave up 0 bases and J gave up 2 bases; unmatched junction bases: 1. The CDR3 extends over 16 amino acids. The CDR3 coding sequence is TGTGCCAGTAGTATAGATCGGGGGGCTGGGGCCAACGTCCTGACTTTC. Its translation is CASSIDRGAGANVLTF.

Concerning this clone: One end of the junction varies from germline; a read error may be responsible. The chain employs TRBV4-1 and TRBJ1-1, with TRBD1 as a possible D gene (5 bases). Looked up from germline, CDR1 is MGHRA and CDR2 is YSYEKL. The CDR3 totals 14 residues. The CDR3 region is CASSQLGGNSEAFF. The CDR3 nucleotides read TGCGCCAGCAGCCAACTCGGGGGGAACTCTGAAGCTTTCTTT.

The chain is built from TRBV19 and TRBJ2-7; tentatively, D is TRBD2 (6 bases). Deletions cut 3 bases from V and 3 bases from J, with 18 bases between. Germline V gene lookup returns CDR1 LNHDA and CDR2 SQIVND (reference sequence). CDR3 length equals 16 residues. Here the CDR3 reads CASSMWGGRGNYEQYF. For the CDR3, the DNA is TGTGCCAGTAGTATGTGGGGAGGACGAGGAAACTACGAGCAGTACTTC.

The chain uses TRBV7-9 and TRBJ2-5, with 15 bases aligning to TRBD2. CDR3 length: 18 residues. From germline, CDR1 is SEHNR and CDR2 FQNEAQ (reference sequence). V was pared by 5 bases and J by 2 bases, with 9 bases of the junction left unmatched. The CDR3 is CASSLGTSGRSEQETQYF. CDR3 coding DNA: TGTGCCAGCAGCCTCGGGACTAGCGGGAGGTCGGAACAAGAGACCCAGTACTTC.

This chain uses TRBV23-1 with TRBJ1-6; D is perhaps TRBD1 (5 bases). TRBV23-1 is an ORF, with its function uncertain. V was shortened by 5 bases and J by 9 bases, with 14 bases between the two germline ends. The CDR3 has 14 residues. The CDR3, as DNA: TGCGCCAGCAGTGCGCACGGCGGGGGTTCACCCCTCCACTTT. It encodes CASSAHGGGSPLHF.

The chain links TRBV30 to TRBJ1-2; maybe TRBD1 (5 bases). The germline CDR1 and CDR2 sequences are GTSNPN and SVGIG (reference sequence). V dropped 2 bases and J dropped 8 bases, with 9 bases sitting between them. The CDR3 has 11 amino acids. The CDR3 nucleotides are TGTGCCTGGAGTACCGGGGGAGGCTACACCTTC. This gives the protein CAWSTGGGYTF.

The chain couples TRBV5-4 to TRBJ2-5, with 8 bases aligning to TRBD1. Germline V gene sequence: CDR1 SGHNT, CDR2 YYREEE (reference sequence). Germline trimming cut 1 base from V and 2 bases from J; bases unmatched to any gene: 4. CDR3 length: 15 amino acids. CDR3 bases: TGTGCCAGCAGCTTGCCGGACAGGGTACAAGAGACCCAGTACTTC. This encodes CASSLPDRVQETQYF.

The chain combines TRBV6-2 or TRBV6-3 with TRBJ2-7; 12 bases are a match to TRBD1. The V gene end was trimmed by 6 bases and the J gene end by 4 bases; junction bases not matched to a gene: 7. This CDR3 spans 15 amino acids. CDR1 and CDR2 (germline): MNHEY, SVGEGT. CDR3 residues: CASSRLGQGAYEQYF. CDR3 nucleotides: TGTGCCAGCAGCCGTTTGGGACAGGGGGCTTACGAGCAGTACTTC.

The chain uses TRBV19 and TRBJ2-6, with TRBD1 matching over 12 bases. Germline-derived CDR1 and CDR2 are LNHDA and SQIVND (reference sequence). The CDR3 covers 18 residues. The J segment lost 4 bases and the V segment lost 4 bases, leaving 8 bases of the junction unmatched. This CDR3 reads CASSSGTGGARGANVLTF. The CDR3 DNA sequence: TGTGCCAGTAGTAGCGGGACAGGGGGCGCGAGAGGGGCCAACGTCCTGACTTTC.

CDR3 loop: CASREQGFNSPLHF. The CDR3, as DNA: TGTGCCAGTAGAGAACAGGGCTTTAATTCACCCCTCCACTTT. V and J are TRBV19 and TRBJ1-6; TRBD1 is a possible D gene (6 bases). Germline V gives CDR1 LNHDA, CDR2 SQIVND (reference sequence). This CDR3 comprises 14 residues. V lost 6 bases to trimming and J lost 6 bases, with 12 bases between them.

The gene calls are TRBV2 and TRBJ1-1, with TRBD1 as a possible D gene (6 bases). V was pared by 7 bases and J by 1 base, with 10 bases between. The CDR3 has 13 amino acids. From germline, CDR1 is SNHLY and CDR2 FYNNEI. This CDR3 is CASKGQQNTEAFF. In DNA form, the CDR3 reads TGTGCCAGCAAAGGACAGCAGAACACTGAAGCTTTCTTT.

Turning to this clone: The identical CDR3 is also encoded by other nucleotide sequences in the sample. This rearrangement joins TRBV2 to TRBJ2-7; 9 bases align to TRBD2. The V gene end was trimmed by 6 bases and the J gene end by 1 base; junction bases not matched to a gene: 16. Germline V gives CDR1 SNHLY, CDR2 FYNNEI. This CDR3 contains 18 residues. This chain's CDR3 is CASRGGLTIAGGSYEQYF. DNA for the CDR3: TGTGCCAGCAGGGGCGGACTAACAATCGCGGGGGGGTCCTACGAGCAGTACTTC.

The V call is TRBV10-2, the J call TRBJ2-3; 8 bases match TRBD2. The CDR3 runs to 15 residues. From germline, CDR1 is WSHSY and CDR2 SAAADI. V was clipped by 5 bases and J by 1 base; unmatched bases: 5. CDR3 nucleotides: TGCGCCAGCAGTAGCGGGAGTGGGGGCACAGATACGCAGTATTTT. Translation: CASSSGSGGTDTQYF.

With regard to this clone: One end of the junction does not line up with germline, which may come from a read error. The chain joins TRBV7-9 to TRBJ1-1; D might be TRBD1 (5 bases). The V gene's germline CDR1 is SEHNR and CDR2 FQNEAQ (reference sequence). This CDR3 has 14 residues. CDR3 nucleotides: TGTGCCAGCACCTTAACGGGGGTGAACACTGAAGCTTTCTTT. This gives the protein CASTLTGVNTEAFF.

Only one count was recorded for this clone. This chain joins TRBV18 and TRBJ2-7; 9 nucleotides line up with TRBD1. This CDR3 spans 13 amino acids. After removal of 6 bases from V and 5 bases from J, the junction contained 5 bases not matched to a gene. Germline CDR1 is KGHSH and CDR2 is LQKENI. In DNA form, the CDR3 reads TGTGCCAGCTCCCTTGGACAGGGGAACGAGCAGTACTTC. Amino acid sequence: CASSLGQGNEQYF.

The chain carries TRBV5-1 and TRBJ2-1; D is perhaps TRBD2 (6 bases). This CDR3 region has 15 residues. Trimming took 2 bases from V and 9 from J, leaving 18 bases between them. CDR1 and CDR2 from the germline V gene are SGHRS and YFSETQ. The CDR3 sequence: CASSFSGPGLGEQFF. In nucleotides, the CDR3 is TGCGCCAGCAGCTTTAGCGGCCCCGGGCTCGGTGAGCAGTTCTTC. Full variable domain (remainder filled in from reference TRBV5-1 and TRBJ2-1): KAGVTQTPRYLIKTRGQQVTLSCSPISGHRSVSWYQQTPGQGLQFLFEYFSETQRNKGNFPGRFSGRQFSNSRSEMNVSTLELGDSALYLCASSFSGPGLGEQFFGPGTRLTVL.

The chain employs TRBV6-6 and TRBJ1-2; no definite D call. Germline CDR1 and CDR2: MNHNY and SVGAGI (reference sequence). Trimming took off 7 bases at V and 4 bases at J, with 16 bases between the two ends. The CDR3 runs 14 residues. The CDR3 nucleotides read TGTGCCAGCACTAATAACCTCGATGGCTATGGCTACACCTTC. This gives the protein CASTNNLDGYGYTF.